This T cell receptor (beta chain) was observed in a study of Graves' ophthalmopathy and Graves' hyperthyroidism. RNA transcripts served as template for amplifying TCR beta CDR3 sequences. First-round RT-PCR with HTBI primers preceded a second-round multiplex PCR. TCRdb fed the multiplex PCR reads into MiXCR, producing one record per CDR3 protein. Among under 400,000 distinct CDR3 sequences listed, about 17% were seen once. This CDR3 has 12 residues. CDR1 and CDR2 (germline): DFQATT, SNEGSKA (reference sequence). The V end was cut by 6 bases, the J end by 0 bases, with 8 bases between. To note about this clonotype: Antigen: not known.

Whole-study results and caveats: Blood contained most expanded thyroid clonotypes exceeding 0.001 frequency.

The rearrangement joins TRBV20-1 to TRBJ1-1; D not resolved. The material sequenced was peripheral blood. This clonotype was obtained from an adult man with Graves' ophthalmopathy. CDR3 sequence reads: CSAPNVNTEAFF. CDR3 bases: TGCAGTGCACCGAACGTGAACACTGAAGCTTTCTTT.